The 30 T cell receptor beta chains below were found in one sample sequenced in a study of blood T cell repertoires in COVID-19. The protocol was immunoSEQ multiplex PCR, while the TCRdb copy is restricted to in-frame clones and leaves out a portion. The data hold 150,000 to 200,000 clones, with over 75% observed a single time. The sequencing sample was made of peripheral blood. Receptors originate from a woman at least 80 years old with acute or convalescent COVID-19.

The genes are TRBV4-1 and TRBJ1-2; D call uncertain. The CDR3 has 14 amino acids. Trimming took 1 base from V and 4 from J, leaving 10 bases between them. The V gene's germline CDR1 is MGHRA and CDR2 YSYEKL. CDR3 sequence (DNA): TGCGCCAGCAGCCAAGCGGACTATGGCTATGGCTACACCTTC. It yields the protein CASSQADYGYGYTF.

The V gene is TRBV6-5, the J gene TRBJ1-5; D gene unclear. V dropped 0 bases and J dropped 3 bases, with 9 bases sitting between them. The CDR3 spans 15 residues. Looked up from germline, CDR1 is MNHEY and CDR2 is SVGAGI. In nucleotides, the CDR3 is TGTGCCAGCAGTTACTCTGCGATCCACAATCAGCCCCAGCATTTT. It encodes CASSYSAIHNQPQHF.

As for this clone: In the same sample, other DNA sequences code for this CDR3. The rearrangement uses TRBV11-2 and TRBJ1-1; a weak D match, TRBD1 (6 bases). The germline CDR1 and CDR2 sequences are SGHAT and FQNNGV. V was pared by 1 base and J by 1 base, with 7 bases between. CDR3 length equals 14 residues. The CDR3 DNA sequence: TGTGCCAGCAGCTTAGGGACAGCGAACACTGAAGCTTTCTTT. Its protein product is CASSLGTANTEAFF.

The chain joins TRBV5-8 to TRBJ1-4; 9 positions agree with TRBD1. This CDR3 comprises 15 residues. V trimming: 4 bases; J trimming: 8 bases; junction bases outside the gene matches: 9. CDR1 is SGHTS, CDR2 YDEGEE, per germline. CDR3 nucleotide sequence: TGTGCCAGCAGCCCTGGACAGGGGCATCGGGAAAAACTGTTTTTT. Protein sequence: CASSPGQGHREKLFF.

The chain uses TRBV6-2 or TRBV6-3 and TRBJ2-7, with 8 bases identical to TRBD2. Germline values: CDR1 MNHEY, CDR2 SVGEGT. CDR3 length equals 16 residues. J lost 3 bases, V lost 0 bases, and 7 bases had no gene match. CDR3 amino acids: CASSYSRGGSYYEQYF. CDR3 bases: TGTGCCAGCAGTTACTCTCGCGGGGGGTCCTACTACGAGCAGTACTTC.

This chain connects TRBV2 to TRBJ2-5; 16 bases fit TRBD2. In germline, CDR1 is SNHLY, CDR2 FYNNEI. J was trimmed by 5 bases and V by 6 bases; bases with no gene match: 3. The CDR3 consists of 15 residues. CDR3 nucleotide sequence: TGTGCCAGCAGCGGGACTAGCGGGAGGGATGAGACCCAGTACTTC. This codes for CASSGTSGRDETQYF.

This clone was observed a few times. The J gene is TRBJ1-4, the V gene TRBV21-1. TRBV21-1 is labeled a pseudogene. This CDR3 region has 14 residues. As DNA, the CDR3 is TGTGCCAGCAGCAAGCTGGGAGGAGGCGAAAAACTGTTTTTT. Translating gives CASSKLGGGEKLFF.

V and J are TRBV5-6 and TRBJ1-2, with unresolved D. The CDR3 has 14 amino acids. CDR1 and CDR2 (germline): SGHDT, YYEEEE. V dropped 0 bases and J dropped 4 bases, with 10 bases sitting between them. CDR3 loop: CASSLAQLSYGYTF. The DNA for the CDR3 is TGTGCCAGCAGCTTGGCACAATTGTCCTATGGCTACACCTTC.

The DNA for the CDR3 is TGTGCCAGCAGTCCCTCTTCTGGGACTTGGGAGACCCAGTACTTC. This codes for CASSPSSGTWETQYF. This chain connects TRBV27 to TRBJ2-5, with D tentatively TRBD2 (6 bases). The CDR3 has 15 amino acids. Germline V gene data show CDR1 as MNHEY and CDR2 as SMNVEV (reference sequence). V lost 5 bases, J lost 5 bases, and 18 bases lay in between.

V gene TRBV29-1 combines with J gene TRBJ2-7, with 9 bases aligning to TRBD2. Trimming cost V 6 bases and J 2 bases; bases outside gene matches: 5. Germline V gene lookup returns CDR1 SQVTM and CDR2 ANQGSEA. The length of the CDR3 is 13 residues. CDR3 nucleotides: TGCAGCGTCCTGACTAGCGGAACCTACGAGCAGTACTTC. Translating gives CSVLTSGTYEQYF.

The CDR3 DNA is TGTGCCAGCAGCGTAGTTCCCTCGGGCACAGATACGCAGTATTTT. Its translation is CASSVVPSGTDTQYF. The genes are TRBV9 and TRBJ2-3; no clear D gene. The CDR3 length is 15 residues. V lost 0 bases and J lost 1, with 9 bases in between. CDR1 SGDLS and CDR2 YYNGEE come from the germline V gene.

This clone has just a few counts. CDR3 sequence reads: CASSSGQETNTEAFF. CDR3 in DNA: TGTGCCAGCTCATCGGGACAGGAGACAAACACTGAAGCTTTCTTT. The rearrangement links TRBV18 to TRBJ1-1, with 8 bases identical to TRBD1. This CDR3 is 15 amino acids long. Germline CDR1 and CDR2: KGHSH and LQKENI. Germline trimming cut 5 bases from V and 2 bases from J; bases unmatched to any gene: 7.

The rearrangement uses TRBV19 and TRBJ2-3; TRBD1 is a possible D gene (7 bases). The length of the CDR3 is 15 residues. The germline V gene has CDR1 LNHDA and CDR2 SQIVND (reference sequence). The V end was cut by 6 bases, the J end by 1 base, with 14 bases between. This CDR3 is CASSTAGTGTDTQYF. The CDR3 bases are TGTGCCAGTAGCACTGCGGGGACAGGCACAGATACGCAGTATTTT.

The V and J genes are TRBV7-9 and TRBJ2-2; 13 bases agree with TRBD2. This CDR3 has 16 residues. V dropped 4 bases and J dropped 4; count of bases not matched to a gene: 3. CDR1 SEHNR and CDR2 FQNEAQ come from the germline V gene (reference sequence). The CDR3 sequence: CASSSRLAGGTGELFF. The CDR3 DNA is TGTGCCAGCAGCTCCCGACTAGCGGGAGGCACCGGGGAGCTGTTTTTT.

The table lists this clone with a few counts. CDR3 DNA sequence: TGTGCCAGCAGTTGGCCGGGACAGGGTAGCGGGGAGCTGTTTTTT. This gives the protein CASSWPGQGSGELFF. The rearrangement uses TRBV27 and TRBJ2-2, with TRBD1 matching over 9 bases. The CDR3 covers 15 residues. V gave up 4 bases and J gave up 7 bases; unmatched junction bases: 7. CDR1 and CDR2 from the germline V gene are MNHEY and SMNVEV (reference sequence).

This clone was detected only once. The gene calls are TRBV23-1 and TRBJ1-4, with 9 positions matching TRBD1. TRBV23-1 belongs to the ORF category, with a function that is uncertain. The V segment lost 7 bases and the J segment 7 bases; nucleotides outside the gene matches: 10. The CDR3 is made up of 15 amino acids. The CDR3 sequence is CASINTGGFSEKLFF. CDR3 coding DNA: TGCGCCAGCATTAACACAGGGGGCTTTAGTGAAAAACTGTTTTTT.

The gene calls are TRBV5-6 and TRBJ2-1, with a possible D match to TRBD1 (6 bases). Germline CDR1 and CDR2: SGHDT and YYEEEE. V lost 4 bases to trimming and J lost 7 bases, with 18 bases between them. The CDR3 consists of 15 residues. CDR3 loop: CASSVEPGAGNEQFF. The DNA of the CDR3 is TGTGCCAGCAGCGTAGAACCAGGGGCAGGGAATGAGCAGTTCTTC.

CDR3 loop: CASSQGLASLNEQFF. The CDR3 coding sequence is TGTGCCAGCAGCCAGGGACTTGCCAGCCTTAATGAGCAGTTCTTC. The rearrangement links TRBV3-1 (or the pseudogene TRBV3-2) to TRBJ2-1; a weak D match, TRBD2 (6 bases). Between the trimmed V and J ends, which lost 3 bases and 7 bases, there was a span of 16 bases. The germline V gene has CDR1 LGHDT and CDR2 YNNKEL (reference sequence). The CDR3 has 15 residues.

The rearrangement joins TRBV27 to TRBJ2-6; 8 bases match TRBD1. CDR1 MNHEY and CDR2 SMNVEV come from the germline V gene (reference sequence). Unmatched junction bases numbered 11, after V lost 4 bases and J lost 3 bases. The CDR3 length is 18 residues. The DNA for the CDR3 is TGTGCCAGCAGTTCAGGGGGCAGGGGGCGCTTTGGGGCCAACGTCCTGACTTTC. It translates to CASSSGGRGRFGANVLTF.

This chain joins TRBV12-1 and TRBJ2-7; the DNA was not used to check the table's D call, TRBD1. TRBV12-1 is a pseudogene locus. CDR3 size: 15 residues. CDR3 amino acids: CASRKTGGSSYEQYF. The CDR3 DNA sequence: TGTGCCAGCAGGAAAACAGGGGGGTCCTCCTACGAGCAGTACTTC.

The V call is TRBV18, the J call TRBJ2-3; TRBD2 aligns across 8 bases. Per the germline V gene, CDR1 is KGHSH and CDR2 is LQKENI. This CDR3 contains 16 residues. J gave up 1 base and V 1 base, and 4 bases lay outside the gene matches. CDR3 coding DNA: TGTGCCAGCTCACCACAGGGGACTAGGGGCACAGATACGCAGTATTTT. Translation gives CASSPQGTRGTDTQYF.

Only one count was recorded for this clone. This chain uses TRBV6-2 or TRBV6-3 with TRBJ2-7; D possibly corresponds to TRBD1 (6 bases). From germline, CDR1 is MNHEY and CDR2 SVGEGT. V was pared by 4 bases and J by 6 bases, with 13 bases between. The CDR3 is 13 amino acids. CDR3 bases: TGTGCCAGCAGTTCGCGGACAGACAGCGAGCAGTACTTC. Amino acids: CASSSRTDSEQYF.

The chain recombines TRBV27 with TRBJ2-7; 8 bases fit TRBD1. The CDR3 has 14 residues. V was clipped by 6 bases and J by 4 bases; unmatched bases: 8. Per germline, CDR1 MNHEY and CDR2 SMNVEV (reference sequence). The CDR3 region has the DNA TGTGCCAGCAGCACCGGGACAGGAGGTTACGAGCAGTACTTC. Translation: CASSTGTGGYEQYF.

The gene calls are TRBV4-1 and TRBJ2-7, with TRBD1 as a possible D gene (5 bases). CDR3 size: 13 residues. Trimming pared 0 bases from V and 4 bases from J, leaving 7 bases between. Germline V gives CDR1 MGHRA, CDR2 YSYEKL. The CDR3 loop reads CASSQDSGYEQYF. The CDR3 DNA reads as TGCGCCAGCAGCCAAGATTCAGGGTACGAGCAGTACTTC.

The rearrangement uses TRBV19 and TRBJ1-5, with D perhaps matching TRBD1 (6 bases). V was cut by 1 base and J by 5 bases, with 9 bases left in between. The germline CDR1 and CDR2 sequences are LNHDA and SQIVND (reference sequence). The CDR3 runs to 14 residues. CDR3 loop: CASSIVAGDQPQHF. Written as DNA, the CDR3 is TGTGCCAGTAGTATAGTGGCAGGGGATCAGCCCCAGCATTTT.

The rearrangement joins TRBV28 to TRBJ2-1; a weak D match, TRBD1 (5 bases). The V end was cut by 3 bases, the J end by 6 bases, with 15 bases between. This CDR3 is built from 15 residues. CDR1 MDHEN and CDR2 SYDVKM come from the germline V gene. CDR3 loop: CASSLRTLSVNEQFF. The CDR3 region has the DNA TGTGCCAGCAGTTTGAGGACATTATCGGTCAATGAGCAGTTCTTC.

This clone showed up just a few times. V usage is TRBV4-1 and J usage is TRBJ2-3; no firm D call. CDR3 length: 16 amino acids. Trimming removed 1 base from V and 0 bases from J, with 11 bases in between. Germline values: CDR1 MGHRA, CDR2 YSYEKL. The CDR3 loop reads CASSQGRTLSTDTQYF. The CDR3 bases are TGCGCCAGCAGCCAAGGAAGAACTTTGAGCACAGATACGCAGTATTTT.

This chain uses TRBV3-1 (or the pseudogene TRBV3-2) with TRBJ1-4; possible D gene TRBD1, 6 bases. V was trimmed by 1 base and J by 6 bases, leaving 9 bases between them. Per the germline V gene, CDR1 is LGHDT and CDR2 is YNNKEL (reference sequence). The CDR3 loop spans 14 amino acids. The CDR3: CASSQVAGDEKLFF. In nucleotides, the CDR3 is TGTGCCAGCAGCCAAGTTGCAGGGGATGAAAAACTGTTTTTT.

The V call is TRBV19, the J call TRBJ1-2; D is ambiguous. The ends were cut back, 7 bases at V and 5 bases at J, with 14 bases in the middle. Per germline, CDR1 LNHDA and CDR2 SQIVND (reference sequence). The CDR3 contains 13 residues. The CDR3: CASMREGPYGYTF. The CDR3 DNA follows: TGTGCCAGTATGAGGGAGGGCCCTTATGGCTACACCTTC.

Comments on this clone: Other DNA sequences of this sample code for an identical CDR3. The rearrangement uses TRBV6-5 and TRBJ2-7; tentative D call: TRBD1 (6 bases). CDR3 size: 14 residues. Per the germline V gene, CDR1 is MNHEY and CDR2 is SVGAGI. The V gene lost 5 bases and the J gene lost 0 bases, with 11 bases spanning the gap. The CDR3 DNA reads TGTGCCAGCAGTCGAGACAGGAGCTCCTACGAGCAGTACTTC. Translation gives CASSRDRSSYEQYF.